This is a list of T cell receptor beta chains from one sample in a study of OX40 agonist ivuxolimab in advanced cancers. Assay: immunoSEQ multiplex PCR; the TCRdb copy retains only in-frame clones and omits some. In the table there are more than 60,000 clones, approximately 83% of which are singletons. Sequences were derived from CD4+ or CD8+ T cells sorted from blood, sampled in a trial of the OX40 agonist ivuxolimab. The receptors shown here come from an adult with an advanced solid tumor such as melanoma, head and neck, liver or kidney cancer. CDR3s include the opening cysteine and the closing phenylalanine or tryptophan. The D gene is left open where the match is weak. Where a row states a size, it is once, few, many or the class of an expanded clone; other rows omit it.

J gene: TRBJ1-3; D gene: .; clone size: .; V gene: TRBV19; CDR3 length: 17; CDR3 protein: CASSSLGREISGNTIYF; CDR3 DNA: TGTGCCAGTAGTTCCTTGGGACGGGAAATCTCTGGAAACACCATATATTTT
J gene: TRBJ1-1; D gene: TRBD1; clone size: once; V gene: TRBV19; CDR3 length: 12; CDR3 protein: CASRTGRTEAFF; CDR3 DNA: TGTGCCAGTAGGACAGGGAGGACTGAAGCTTTCTTT
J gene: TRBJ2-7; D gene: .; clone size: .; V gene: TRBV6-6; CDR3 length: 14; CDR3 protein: CASSYSPASYEQYF; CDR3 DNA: TGTGCCAGCAGTTACTCTCCTGCGAGCTACGAGCAGTACTTC
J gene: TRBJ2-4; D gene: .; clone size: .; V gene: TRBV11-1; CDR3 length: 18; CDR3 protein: CASSLVSIGQIAKNIQYF; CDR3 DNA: TGTGCCAGCAGCTTAGTATCTATCGGACAGATAGCCAAAAACATTCAGTACTTC
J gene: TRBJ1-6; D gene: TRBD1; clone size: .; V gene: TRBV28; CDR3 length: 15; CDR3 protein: CASTLPGQGSSPLHF; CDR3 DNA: TGTGCCAGCACACTTCCGGGACAGGGGAGCTCACCCCTCCACTTT
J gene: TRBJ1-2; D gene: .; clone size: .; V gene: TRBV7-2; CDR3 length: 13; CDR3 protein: CASRRTASYGYTF; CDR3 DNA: TGTGCCAGCAGACGGACGGCGTCCTATGGCTACACCTTC
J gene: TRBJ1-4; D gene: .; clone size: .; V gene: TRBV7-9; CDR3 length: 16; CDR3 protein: CASSPYLGTGNEKLFF; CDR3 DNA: TGTGCCAGCAGCCCTTACTTGGGGACGGGGAATGAAAAACTGTTTTTT
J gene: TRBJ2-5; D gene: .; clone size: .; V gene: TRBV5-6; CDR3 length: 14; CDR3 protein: CASSLAGPKETQYF; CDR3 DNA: TGTGCCAGCAGCTTGGCGGGCCCTAAAGAGACCCAGTACTTC
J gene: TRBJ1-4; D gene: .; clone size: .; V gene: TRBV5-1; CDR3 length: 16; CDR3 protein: CASSLAAGGGGEKLFF; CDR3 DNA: TGCGCCAGCAGCTTGGCCGCCGGGGGCGGTGGAGAAAAACTGTTTTTT
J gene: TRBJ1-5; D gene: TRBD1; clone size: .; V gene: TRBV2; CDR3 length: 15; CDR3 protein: CASSPGQLYNQPQHF; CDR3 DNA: TGTGCCAGCAGCCCGGGACAGCTATACAATCAGCCCCAGCATTTT
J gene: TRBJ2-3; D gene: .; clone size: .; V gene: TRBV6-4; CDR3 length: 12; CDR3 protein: CASSDSGAKRYF; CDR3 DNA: TGTGCCAGCAGTGACTCTGGCGCCAAGCGGTATTTT
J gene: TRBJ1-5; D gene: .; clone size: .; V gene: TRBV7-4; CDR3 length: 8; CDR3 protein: CASSLLDF; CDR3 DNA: TGTGCCAGCAGCCTCCTGGATTTT
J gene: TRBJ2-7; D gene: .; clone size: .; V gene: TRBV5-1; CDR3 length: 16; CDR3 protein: CASSFGPGVPTYEQYF; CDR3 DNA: .